This TCR beta chain emerged from a study of T-cell memory formation after mild COVID-19. In the study overall: Across donors, TCR clusters were largely donor specific.

Using its own MiXCR run on the 5' RACE reads, TCRdb lists one record per CDR3 protein. Of about 110,000 distinct CDR3 sequences detected, roughly a sixth appear once; the ten largest clones hold roughly 6%. Germline V gives CDR1 SGDLS, CDR2 YYNGEE. With 3 bases clipped from V and 6 bases from J, the junction kept 11 bases outside the gene matches. This CDR3 is 16 amino acids long. About this clonotype itself: Antigen specificity is unknown.

Overall study findings and caveats: Pre-infection memory showed some responding clones, and this suggested that cross-reactive memory joined. SARS-CoV-2 specificity of second-wave clones peaking day 37 was unconfirmed. From day 15 to 85, contracting clones were balanced between CD4 and CD8, whereas later expanders leaned toward CD4+.

The sequenced sample consisted of PBMCs or a T cell subset sorted from them (not recorded which). V gene TRBV9 combines with J gene TRBJ2-2; 7 bases fit TRBD1. This clonotype was sampled from a man younger than 35 who had mild COVID-19 (a few samples of this study predate the infection). Cell type and time point are not known. Written as DNA, the CDR3 is TGTGCCAGCAGCGCCATTACAGGGGCGGGCGCCGGGGAGCTGTTTTTT. Translating gives CASSAITGAGAGELFF.